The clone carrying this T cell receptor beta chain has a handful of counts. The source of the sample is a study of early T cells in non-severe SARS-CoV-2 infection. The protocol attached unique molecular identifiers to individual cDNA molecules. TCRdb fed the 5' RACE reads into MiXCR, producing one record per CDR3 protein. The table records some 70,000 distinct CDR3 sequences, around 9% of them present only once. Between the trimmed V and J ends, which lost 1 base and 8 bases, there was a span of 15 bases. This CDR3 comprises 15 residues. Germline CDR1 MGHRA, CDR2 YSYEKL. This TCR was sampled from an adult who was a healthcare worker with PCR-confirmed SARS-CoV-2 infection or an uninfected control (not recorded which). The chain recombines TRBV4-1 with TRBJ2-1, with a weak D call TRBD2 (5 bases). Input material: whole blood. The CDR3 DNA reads TGCGCCAGCAGCCAAGTGAAACTACCCGGGGATGAGCAGTTCTTC. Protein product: CASSQVKLPGDEQFF.